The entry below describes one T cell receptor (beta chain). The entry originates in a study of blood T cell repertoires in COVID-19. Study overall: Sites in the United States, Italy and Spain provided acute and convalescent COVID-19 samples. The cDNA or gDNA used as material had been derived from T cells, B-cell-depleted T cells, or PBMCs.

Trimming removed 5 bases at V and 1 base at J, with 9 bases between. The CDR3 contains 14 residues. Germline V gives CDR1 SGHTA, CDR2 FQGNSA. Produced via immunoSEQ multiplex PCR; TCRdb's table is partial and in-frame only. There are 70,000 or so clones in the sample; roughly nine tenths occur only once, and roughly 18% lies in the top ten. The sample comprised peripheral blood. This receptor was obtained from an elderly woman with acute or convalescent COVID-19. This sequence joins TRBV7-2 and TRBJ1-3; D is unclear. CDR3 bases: TGTGCCAGCAGCCTGGGGAGTTCTGGAAACACCATATATTTT. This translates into CASSLGSSGNTIYF.